These 20 T cell receptor beta chains were sequenced from one sample in a study of naive and memory T cell subsets. TCR cDNA received a 3' ligated oligonucleotide that carried a UMI. Amplification of ligated cDNA took four PCR rounds with SP2 and nested alpha and beta constant primers. Using its own MiXCR run on the 5' RACE reads, TCRdb lists one record per CDR3 protein. The sample includes around 48,000 distinct CDR3 sequences, 4% to 5% of them seen just once. All receptors come from a female donor in good health.

This clonotype was found many times. The V gene is TRBV10-1, the J gene TRBJ2-7; a possible D gene is TRBD2 (6 bases). This CDR3 has 15 amino acids. The V gene's germline CDR1 is WNHNN and CDR2 SYGVQD (reference sequence). Trimming removed 2 bases at V and 0 bases at J, with 11 bases between. The CDR3, as DNA: TGCGCCAGCAGTGAGCTAAGCGGGTCCTCCTACGAGCAGTACTTC. Protein product: CASSELSGSSYEQYF.

This clonotype was picked up many times. The chain recombines TRBV20-1 with TRBJ2-7, with TRBD1 matching over 9 bases. V shed 4 bases, J shed 6 bases, and the junction held 4 bases outside the gene matches. The V gene's germline CDR1 is DFQATT and CDR2 SNEGSKA (reference sequence). The CDR3 runs to 12 residues. This CDR3 reads CSATDRGTEQYF. The CDR3 nucleotides are TGCAGTGCTACCGACAGGGGGACCGAGCAGTACTTC.

This clonotype was counted only a few times. The chain carries TRBV6-2 or TRBV6-3 and TRBJ2-2; possible D gene TRBD2, 5 bases. V lost 5 bases to trimming and J lost 7 bases, with 17 bases between them. The CDR3 totals 15 residues. The germline V gene encodes CDR1 MNHEY and CDR2 SVGEGT. CDR3 coding DNA: TGTGCCAGCAGTAGATCGGGGAGAAGTGGCGGGGAGCTGTTTTTT. Amino acids: CASSRSGRSGGELFF.

This clonotype occurred many times. The chain combines TRBV9 with TRBJ2-3; the D gene is possibly TRBD1 (5 bases). Germline V gene data show CDR1 as SGDLS and CDR2 as YYNGEE. CDR3 length: 14 residues. V gave up 2 bases and J gave up 5 bases, with 12 bases separating them. CDR3 in DNA: TGTGCCAGCAGCGTCGATCAGGGTAGAGATACGCAGTATTTT. Its protein is CASSVDQGRDTQYF.

The chain couples TRBV7-9 to TRBJ2-7; no clear D gene. CDR1 and CDR2 from the germline V gene are SEHNR and FQNEAQ (reference sequence). The CDR3 has 13 amino acids. V lost 2 bases, J lost 6 bases, and 11 bases lay in between. The CDR3 nucleotides are TGTGCCAGCAGCTTACAGGTCTGGGGCGAGCAGTACTTC. Translated, it gives CASSLQVWGEQYF.

This clonotype was seen ten or more times. This rearrangement joins TRBV5-1 to TRBJ2-1; D may be TRBD2 (5 bases). Trimming cost V 4 bases and J 8 bases, with 13 bases left between them. Germline V lookup: CDR1 SGHRS, CDR2 YFSETQ. The CDR3 is made up of 13 amino acids. The CDR3 DNA reads as TGCGCCAGCAGCCCTAGCCATCTTGATGAGCAGTTCTTC. It encodes CASSPSHLDEQFF.

This clonotype was recorded many times. The chain uses TRBV19 and TRBJ2-3; D gene uncertain. This CDR3 spans 13 amino acids. Trimming removed 3 bases at V and 4 bases at J, with 8 bases between. Germline CDR1 is LNHDA and CDR2 is SQIVND (reference sequence). CDR3 in amino acids: CASSISGSDTQYF. In nucleotides, the CDR3 is TGTGCCAGTAGTATTTCTGGATCAGATACGCAGTATTTT.

This clonotype was observed at least ten times. This chain uses TRBV28 with TRBJ1-5; D is ambiguous. V lost 3 bases and J 4 bases, leaving 7 bases between the germline ends. The CDR3 is 13 residues long. Germline loops: CDR1 MDHEN, CDR2 SYDVKM. DNA of the CDR3: TGTGCCAGCAGTTTGGGCACTAATCAGCCCCAGCATTTT. Protein: CASSLGTNQPQHF.

This clonotype was observed at least ten times. V gene TRBV27 combines with J gene TRBJ1-1; the D is unclear. Trimming took off 3 bases at V and 0 bases at J, with 14 bases between the two ends. Germline-derived CDR1 and CDR2 are MNHEY and SMNVEV (reference sequence). The CDR3 totals 16 residues. The DNA for the CDR3 is TGTGCCAGCAGTTTGGGGATCCCTACCTTGAACACTGAAGCTTTCTTT. This encodes CASSLGIPTLNTEAFF.

This clonotype has a single count. The rearrangement uses TRBV18 and TRBJ2-1, with 8 nucleotides matching TRBD1. The CDR3 is 16 amino acids. V shed 3 bases, J shed 2 bases, and the junction held 6 bases outside the gene matches. Germline CDR1 reads KGHSH; CDR2 reads LQKENI. DNA for the CDR3: TGTGCCAGCTCACCGCGGACAGGGATCACCTACAATGAGCAGTTCTTC. Translated: CASSPRTGITYNEQFF. Together with reference TRBV18 and TRBJ2-1, the CDR3 gives the full variable domain: NAGVMQNPRHLVRRRGQEARLRCSPMKGHSHVYWYRQLPEEGLKFMVYLQKENIIDESGMPKERFSAEFPKEGPSILRIQQVVRGDSAAYFCASSPRTGITYNEQFFGPGTRLTVL.

This clonotype came up a few times. The chain joins TRBV20-1 to TRBJ1-6, with D perhaps matching TRBD1 (5 bases). This CDR3 spans 14 amino acids. CDR1 DFQATT and CDR2 SNEGSKA come from the germline V gene (reference sequence). Trimming removed 0 bases from V and 8 bases from J, with 11 bases in between. The CDR3, as DNA: TGCAGTGCTAGAGATCAGGGTTGGGATTCACCCCTCCACTTT. It translates to CSARDQGWDSPLHF.

This clonotype was seen many times. The chain carries TRBV28 and TRBJ2-3; D is ambiguous. This CDR3 is 16 amino acids long. Trimming removed 1 base at V and 3 bases at J, with 14 bases between. The germline CDR1 and CDR2 sequences are MDHEN and SYDVKM. This CDR3 is CASSLSIGWGTDTQYF. The DNA of the CDR3 is TGTGCCAGCAGTTTATCAATAGGCTGGGGAACAGATACGCAGTATTTT.

Many counts were recorded for this clonotype. The CDR3 here is CASSLIGLYNEQFF. In DNA, the CDR3 is TGTGCCAGCAGTTTAATCGGATTATACAATGAGCAGTTCTTC. V is TRBV12-3 or TRBV12-4 and J is TRBJ2-1; D remains ambiguous. The CDR3 contains 14 residues. The ends were cut back, 2 bases at V and 4 bases at J, with 9 bases in the middle.

This clonotype occurred many times. In DNA form, the CDR3 reads TGTGCCAGCAGCCAAGACAACACCTACACAGATACGCAGTATTTT. Amino acid sequence: CASSQDNTYTDTQYF. The V and J genes are TRBV14 and TRBJ2-3, with D uncertain. Germline values: CDR1 SGHDN, CDR2 FVKESK. This CDR3 has 15 amino acids. V lost 0 bases to trimming and J lost 2 bases, with 9 bases between them.

V is TRBV28 and J is TRBJ1-5, with D maybe TRBD1 (5 bases). Between the trimmed V and J ends, which lost 10 bases and 3 bases, there was a span of 16 bases. The V gene's germline CDR1 is MDHEN and CDR2 SYDVKM. The CDR3 has 14 residues. The CDR3 spells CAIHPGRHNQPQHF. CDR3 coding DNA: TGTGCCATACACCCGGGACGGCACAATCAGCCCCAGCATTTT.

This clonotype showed up many times. The chain employs TRBV29-1 and TRBJ2-7; D perhaps matches TRBD2 (7 bases). Germline V lookup: CDR1 SQVTM, CDR2 ANQGSEA. V lost 6 bases, J lost 4 bases, and 10 bases lay in between. The CDR3 runs to 11 residues. The CDR3 sequence: CSVGGQYEQYF. CDR3 in DNA: TGCAGCGTGGGGGGGCAGTACGAGCAGTACTTC.

The sample holds many counts of this clonotype. The V and J genes are TRBV6-5 and TRBJ2-1, with TRBD2 identical over 7 bases. The length of the CDR3 is 15 residues. CDR1 is MNHEY and CDR2 is SVGAGI in the germline V gene. The J segment lost 7 bases and the V segment lost 7 bases, leaving 13 bases of the junction unmatched. CDR3 in amino acids: CASMSGGSQRNEQFF. The CDR3 nucleotides read TGTGCCAGCATGTCTGGCGGGAGCCAAAGGAATGAGCAGTTCTTC.

This clonotype has a count of ten or more. V and J are TRBV29-1 and TRBJ1-2, with a tentative D call TRBD1 (5 bases). The germline V gene encodes CDR1 SQVTM and CDR2 ANQGSEA. CDR3 length equals 17 residues. Trimming removed 0 bases at V and 0 bases at J, with 17 bases between. CDR3 sequence (DNA): TGCAGCGTTGAAGATGGGGAGGGGAATGGGACTAACTATGGCTACACCTTC. It yields the protein CSVEDGEGNGTNYGYTF.

This clonotype has just a few counts. V is TRBV5-4 and J is TRBJ2-1; a weak D match, TRBD1 (5 bases). V dropped 2 bases and J dropped 6 bases, with 9 bases sitting between them. The CDR3 is made up of 13 amino acids. Germline values: CDR1 SGHNT, CDR2 YYREEE (reference sequence). CDR3 DNA: TGTGCCAGCAGCTTCGACAGCTCCAATGAGCAGTTCTTC. Translating it yields CASSFDSSNEQFF.

Worth noting for this clonotype: A read error may explain this, as a much larger clone is one base away. The J gene is TRBJ2-3, the V gene TRBV4-3; 7 nucleotides align to TRBD2. V shed 0 bases, J shed 5 bases, and the junction held 8 bases outside the gene matches. Germline CDR1 reads LGHNA; CDR2 reads YSLEER. The CDR3 loop spans 16 amino acids. CDR3 sequence (DNA): TGCGCCAGCAGCCAAGATGTATGCGGGGGAGGAGATACGCAGTATTTT. This translates into CASSQDVCGGGDTQYF.